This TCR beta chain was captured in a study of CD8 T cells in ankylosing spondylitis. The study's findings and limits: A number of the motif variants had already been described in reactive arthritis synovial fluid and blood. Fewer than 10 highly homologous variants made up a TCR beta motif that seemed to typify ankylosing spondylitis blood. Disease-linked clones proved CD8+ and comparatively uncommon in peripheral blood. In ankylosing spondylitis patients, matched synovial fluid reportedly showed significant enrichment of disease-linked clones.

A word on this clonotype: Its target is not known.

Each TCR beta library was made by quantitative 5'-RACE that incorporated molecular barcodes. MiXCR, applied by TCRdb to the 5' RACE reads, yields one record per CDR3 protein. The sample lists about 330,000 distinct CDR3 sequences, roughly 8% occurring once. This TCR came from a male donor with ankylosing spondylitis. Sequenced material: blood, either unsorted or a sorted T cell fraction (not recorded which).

The CDR3 region has the DNA TGCAGCGTTCCGGGAGCGGGAAAAGGAGATACGCAGTATTTT. The encoded protein is CSVPGAGKGDTQYF. This chain connects TRBV29-1 to TRBJ2-3; the match to TRBD2 covers 7 bases. Germline CDR1 is SQVTM and CDR2 is ANQGSEA. The CDR3 length is 14 residues. With V trimmed by 5 bases and J by 5 bases, 10 bases remained unmatched.